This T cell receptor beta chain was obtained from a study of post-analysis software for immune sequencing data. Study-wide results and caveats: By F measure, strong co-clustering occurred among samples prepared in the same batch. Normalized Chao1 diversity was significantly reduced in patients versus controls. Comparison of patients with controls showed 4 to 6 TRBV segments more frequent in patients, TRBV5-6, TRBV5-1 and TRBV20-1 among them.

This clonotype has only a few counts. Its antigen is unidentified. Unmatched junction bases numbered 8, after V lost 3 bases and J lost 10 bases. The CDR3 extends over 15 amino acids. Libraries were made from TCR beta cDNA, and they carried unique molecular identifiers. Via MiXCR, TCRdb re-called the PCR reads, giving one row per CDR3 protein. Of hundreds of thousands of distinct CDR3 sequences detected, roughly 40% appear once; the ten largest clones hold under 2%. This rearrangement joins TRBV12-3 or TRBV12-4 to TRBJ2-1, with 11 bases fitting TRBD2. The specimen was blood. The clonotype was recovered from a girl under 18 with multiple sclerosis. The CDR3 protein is CASSLGLADAAEQFF. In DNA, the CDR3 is TGTGCCAGCAGTTTGGGACTAGCGGACGCAGCCGAGCAGTTCTTC.